Listed here are 24 T cell receptor beta chains from one sample, sequenced in a study of blood T cell repertoires in COVID-19. Measured with immunoSEQ multiplex PCR; TCRdb has only the in-frame clones, and not every one. Among around 370,000 clones listed, 75% to 90% were seen once. Sequenced: peripheral blood. The receptor set was obtained from a woman between 50 and 59 years old with COVID-19, enrolled during active disease.

The chain carries TRBV5-6 and TRBJ1-2, with a weak D call TRBD1 (5 bases). The CDR3 spans 13 residues. V shed 5 bases and J shed 8 bases, with 16 bases lying between them. Germline V lookup: CDR1 SGHDT, CDR2 YYEEEE. The CDR3 loop reads CASSSLGRDGYTF. CDR3 DNA sequence: TGTGCCAGCAGTTCACTGGGGAGGGACGGCTACACCTTC.

The J gene is TRBJ2-7, the V gene TRBV19, with D possibly TRBD1 on 6 matching bases. The CDR3 consists of 15 residues. Between the trimmed V and J ends, which lost 3 bases and 0 bases, there was a span of 12 bases. Germline V gene sequence: CDR1 LNHDA, CDR2 SQIVND (reference sequence). The CDR3 is CASSIDGQLSYEQYF. The CDR3 DNA reads as TGTGCCAGTAGTATCGACGGACAGCTCTCCTACGAGCAGTACTTC.

The chain joins TRBV5-8 to TRBJ1-5; 8 bases agree with TRBD1. CDR3 length equals 15 residues. Trimming took 1 base from V and 4 from J; bases not matched to a gene: 4. Per germline, CDR1 SGHTS and CDR2 YDEGEE. CDR3 loop: CASSLWDRRNQPQHF. The CDR3 DNA reads TGTGCCAGCAGCTTGTGGGACAGGCGAAATCAGCCCCAGCATTTT.

The gene calls are TRBV28 and TRBJ2-5; no firm D call. The CDR3 sequence is 13 residues long. Trimming cost V 7 bases and J 4 bases, with 13 bases left between them. Looked up from germline, CDR1 is MDHEN and CDR2 is SYDVKM. This CDR3 reads CASTLSRLETQYF. The CDR3 DNA reads as TGTGCCAGCACCTTAAGTCGGTTAGAGACCCAGTACTTC.

The chain has TRBV6-5 and TRBJ2-7, with 11 bases identical to TRBD2. V was clipped by 6 bases and J by 4 bases; unmatched bases: 8. The CDR3 covers 15 residues. CDR1 and CDR2 from the germline V gene are MNHEY and SVGAGI. CDR3 region: CASSTGTSGVYEQYF. The CDR3 nucleotides are TGTGCCAGCAGCACCGGGACTAGCGGAGTATACGAGCAGTACTTC.

This clone is a singleton in its sample. V and J are TRBV30 and TRBJ1-5; maybe TRBD1 (5 bases). CDR1 is GTSNPN, CDR2 SVGIG, per germline (reference sequence). Trimming cost V 0 bases and J 8 bases, with 11 bases left between them. This CDR3 spans 13 amino acids. CDR3 nucleotides: TGTGCCTGGAGTGTACGGGGCGGGGAGCCCCAGCATTTT. The encoded protein is CAWSVRGGEPQHF.

The rearrangement links TRBV24-1 to TRBJ2-1; 8 bases line up with TRBD1. CDR1 and CDR2 from the germline V gene are KGHDR and SFDVKD. The CDR3 extends over 12 amino acids. J was trimmed by 10 bases and V by 6 bases; bases with no gene match: 4. Here the CDR3 reads CATSPGGAEQFF. The CDR3 bases are TGTGCCACCAGTCCAGGGGGCGCAGAGCAGTTCTTC.

In this sample, this clone turned up once. CDR3 amino acids: CAWSVIAGGAARATNEKLFF. CDR3 DNA sequence: TGTGCCTGGAGTGTAATCGCAGGGGGCGCGGCCCGTGCAACTAATGAAAAACTGTTTTTT. The chain employs TRBV30 and TRBJ1-4; TRBD1 agrees at 8 bases. The CDR3 sequence is 20 residues long. J was trimmed by 0 bases and V by 0 bases; bases with no gene match: 15. Germline CDR1 and CDR2: GTSNPN and SVGIG (reference sequence).

The chain joins TRBV7-9 to TRBJ2-1; 7 bases agree with TRBD2. The CDR3 totals 16 residues. Looked up from germline, CDR1 is SEHNR and CDR2 is FQNEAQ (reference sequence). Germline trimming cut 4 bases from V and 4 bases from J; bases unmatched to any gene: 10. CDR3 coding DNA: TGTGCCAGCAGCTCTGTTAAAACTAGCGAATACAATGAGCAGTTCTTC. Protein: CASSSVKTSEYNEQFF. The full variable domain, with the rest looked up from reference TRBV7-9 and TRBJ2-1, is DTGVSQNPRHKITKRGQNVTFRCDPISEHNRLYWYRQTLGQGPEFLTYFQNEAQLEKSRLLSDRFSAERPKGSFSTLEIQRTEQGDSAMYLCASSSVKTSEYNEQFFGPGTRLTVL.

This clone has only a few counts. This sequence joins TRBV3-1 (or the pseudogene TRBV3-2) and TRBJ1-2; possibly TRBD1 for D (5 bases). This CDR3 has 14 residues. V was pared by 3 bases and J by 4 bases, with 12 bases between. Germline V lookup: CDR1 LGHDT, CDR2 YNNKEL (reference sequence). CDR3 sequence: CASSHRGVGYGYTF. In DNA, the CDR3 is TGTGCCAGCAGCCATAGGGGCGTGGGCTATGGCTACACCTTC.

The chain has TRBV11-3 and TRBJ2-5; D is perhaps TRBD2 (6 bases). There are 15 residues in the CDR3. Trimming took 1 base from V and 5 from J, leaving 14 bases between them. Germline V lookup: CDR1 SGHNT, CDR2 YENEEA. The CDR3 spells CASSLGTGAVETQYF. The CDR3 DNA is TGTGCCAGCAGCTTAGGGACGGGAGCGGTTGAGACCCAGTACTTC.

J is TRBJ2-3 and V is TRBV5-1, with 8 bases aligning to TRBD2. In germline, CDR1 is SGHRS, CDR2 YFSETQ. V shed 3 bases, J shed 4 bases, and the junction held 16 bases outside the gene matches. The CDR3 is 18 amino acids. The CDR3 region has the DNA TGCGCCAGCAGCTCCTTCCCAGCGGGAGTGGCGGGGCCAGATACGCAGTATTTT. This encodes CASSSFPAGVAGPDTQYF.

The genes are TRBV19 and TRBJ1-4; D is perhaps TRBD1 (6 bases). The CDR3 loop spans 16 amino acids. V was clipped by 1 base and J by 3 bases, with 12 bases between them. Germline CDR1 LNHDA, CDR2 SQIVND (reference sequence). The CDR3 loop reads CASSIGTGMANEKLFF. CDR3 sequence (DNA): TGTGCCAGTAGTATAGGAACAGGGATGGCTAATGAAAAACTGTTTTTT.

The rearrangement uses TRBV19 and TRBJ2-3; a possible D gene is TRBD2 (6 bases). The CDR3 runs 18 residues. Germline lookup yields CDR1 LNHDA and CDR2 SQIVND (reference sequence). The V gene lost 8 bases and the J gene lost 1 base, with 25 bases spanning the gap. The CDR3 protein is CASLGQGGALDGTDTQYF. The CDR3 DNA is TGTGCCAGTTTAGGCCAGGGAGGCGCGTTGGATGGCACAGATACGCAGTATTTT.

This chain joins TRBV12-5 and TRBJ2-4; 8 bases fit TRBD1. Per germline, CDR1 LGHNT and CDR2 FRNRAP. The ends lost 6 bases at V and 4 bases at J; junction bases unmatched: 5. There are 14 residues in the CDR3. CDR3 in DNA: TGTGCTAGTGGAACCGGGACAGGTAAAAACATTCAGTACTTC. It translates to CASGTGTGKNIQYF.

This clone came up once. J is TRBJ1-1 and V is TRBV18; 10 bases match TRBD1. Germline CDR1 and CDR2: KGHSH and LQKENI. The V gene end was trimmed by 6 bases and the J gene end by 1 base; junction bases not matched to a gene: 5. The CDR3 runs to 15 residues. CDR3 coding DNA: TGTGCCAGCTCCTCAGGACAGGGGGGGAACACTGAAGCTTTCTTT. Protein product: CASSSGQGGNTEAFF.

The chain is built from TRBV15 and TRBJ2-3; TRBD2 aligns across 12 bases. The germline CDR1 and CDR2 sequences are LNHNV and YYDKDF (reference sequence). J lost 6 bases, V lost 0 bases, and 7 bases had no gene match. The CDR3 loop spans 17 amino acids. The CDR3 region is CATSRDRLAGGSDTQYF. DNA of the CDR3: TGTGCCACCAGCAGAGATAGGCTAGCGGGAGGGTCGGATACGCAGTATTTT.

The CDR3 DNA sequence: TGTGCCAGCAGTCCAGCCGGGACTAGCGGGAGGGCCGGGTACAATGAGCAGTTCTTC. Translated: CASSPAGTSGRAGYNEQFF. The chain is built from TRBV27 and TRBJ2-1, with 16 bases fitting TRBD2. Trimming removed 5 bases from V and 4 bases from J; junction bases left unmatched: 11. The CDR3 is 19 amino acids. Germline-derived CDR1 and CDR2 are MNHEY and SMNVEV (reference sequence).

J is TRBJ2-5 and V is TRBV9, with TRBD2 as a possible D gene (6 bases). The CDR3 length is 14 residues. V lost 0 bases and J 6 bases, leaving 12 bases between the germline ends. The germline V gene encodes CDR1 SGDLS and CDR2 YYNGEE. CDR3 sequence reads: CASSVGLEEKTQYF. CDR3 DNA sequence: TGTGCCAGCAGCGTAGGACTAGAGGAGAAGACCCAGTACTTC.

V usage is TRBV6-6 and J usage is TRBJ1-1, with D perhaps matching TRBD1 (5 bases). Trimming took 2 bases from V and 2 from J, leaving 12 bases between them. This CDR3 is built from 15 residues. In germline, CDR1 is MNHNY, CDR2 SVGAGI (reference sequence). The CDR3 sequence: CASSYPDSFNTEAFF. As DNA, the CDR3 is TGTGCCAGCAGTTACCCCGACAGTTTTAACACTGAAGCTTTCTTT.

The gene calls are TRBV7-2 and TRBJ2-3; TRBD1 matches at 7 bases. CDR3 length: 15 residues. Germline V CDR1 and CDR2: SGHTA, FQGNSA. J lost 2 bases, V lost 2 bases, and 4 bases had no gene match. CDR3 sequence reads: CASSLSGTATDTQYF. The CDR3 DNA reads TGTGCCAGCAGCTTATCCGGGACAGCCACAGATACGCAGTATTTT.

This clone was detected ten times or more. This chain joins TRBV30 and TRBJ1-2; weak D call: TRBD1 (5 bases). V was cut by 1 base and J by 3 bases, with 12 bases left in between. The CDR3 loop spans 14 amino acids. Germline V gene lookup returns CDR1 GTSNPN and CDR2 SVGIG (reference sequence). CDR3 protein: CAWSEEGWDYGYTF. The CDR3 nucleotides read TGTGCCTGGAGTGAGGAGGGGTGGGACTATGGCTACACCTTC.

The V gene is TRBV24-1, the J gene TRBJ2-7, with TRBD1 as a possible D gene (7 bases). V dropped 4 bases and J dropped 6 bases, with 18 bases sitting between them. This CDR3 is built from 15 residues. CDR1 KGHDR and CDR2 SFDVKD come from the germline V gene. DNA for the CDR3: TGTGCCACCAGTGAAGGTGGAGGGGGCCAGAGCGAGCAGTACTTC. Amino acids: CATSEGGGGQSEQYF.

The chain carries TRBV5-5 and TRBJ2-1; TRBD1 agrees at 8 bases. The CDR3 has 15 amino acids. V was pared by 2 bases and J by 3 bases, with 4 bases of the junction left unmatched. The germline V gene has CDR1 SGHKS and CDR2 YYEKEE (reference sequence). The CDR3 protein is CASSFDRGVYNEQFF. The CDR3 DNA reads as TGTGCCAGCAGCTTTGACAGGGGCGTCTACAATGAGCAGTTCTTC.